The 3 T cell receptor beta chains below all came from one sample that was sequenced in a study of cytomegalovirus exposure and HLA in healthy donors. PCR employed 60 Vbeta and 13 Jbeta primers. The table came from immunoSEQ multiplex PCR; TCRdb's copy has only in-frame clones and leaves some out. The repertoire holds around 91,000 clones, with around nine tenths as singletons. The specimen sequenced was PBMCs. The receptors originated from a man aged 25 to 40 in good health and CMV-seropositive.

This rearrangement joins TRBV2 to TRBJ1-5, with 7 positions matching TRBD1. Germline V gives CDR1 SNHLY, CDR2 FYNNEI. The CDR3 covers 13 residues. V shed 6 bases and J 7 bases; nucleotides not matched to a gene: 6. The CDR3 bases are TGTGCCAGCAGACCAGGGGGGAGCCAGCCCCAGCATTTT. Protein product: CASRPGGSQPQHF. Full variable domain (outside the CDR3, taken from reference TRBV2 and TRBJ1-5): EPEVTQTPSHQVTQMGQEVILRCVPISNHLYFYWYRQILGQKVEFLVSFYNNEISEKSEIFDDQFSVERPDGSNFTLKIRSTKLEDSAMYFCASRPGGSQPQHFGDGTRLSIL.

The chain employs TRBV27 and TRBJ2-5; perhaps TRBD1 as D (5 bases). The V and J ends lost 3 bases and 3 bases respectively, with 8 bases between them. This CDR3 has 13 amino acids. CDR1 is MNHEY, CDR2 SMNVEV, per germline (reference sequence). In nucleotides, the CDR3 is TGTGCCAGCAGTTTCCGACAGAAAGAGACCCAGTACTTC. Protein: CASSFRQKETQYF.

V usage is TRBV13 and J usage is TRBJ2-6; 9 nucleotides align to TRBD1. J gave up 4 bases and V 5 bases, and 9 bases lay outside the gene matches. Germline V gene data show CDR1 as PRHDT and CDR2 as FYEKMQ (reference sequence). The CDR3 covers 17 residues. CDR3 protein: CASSNRGLAPGANVLTF. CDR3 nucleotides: TGTGCCAGCAGCAACAGGGGGCTTGCCCCCGGGGCCAACGTCCTGACTTTC.